This TCR beta chain was sequenced during a study of T cell repertoires in cytomegalovirus infection. Study-level information: CMV infection plus the matching HLA type was flagged by public TCR beta signatures.

Note on this clonotype: What it binds is unknown.

The study's findings and limits: Clonotypes of TCR beta that were HLA-C-restricted and CMV-specific dominated the ex vivo response.

The germline V gene encodes CDR1 SNHLY and CDR2 FYNNEI. The ends were cut back, 0 bases at V and 6 bases at J, with 8 bases in the middle. This CDR3 comprises 14 residues. TCRdb independently ran MiXCR on the reads; one entry per CDR3 protein. The data hold about 300,000 distinct CDR3 sequences, with approximately 8.9% observed a single time. The clonotype was recovered from a human donor in good health (CMV status not recorded). Some clones in this sample may be carry-over from other donors' samples. This chain connects TRBV2 to TRBJ2-2; maybe TRBD1 (6 bases). Sequences were obtained from PBMCs. The CDR3 here is CASSEAEGAGELFF. The CDR3 DNA reads as TGTGCCAGCAGTGAAGCCGAGGGGGCCGGGGAGCTGTTTTTT.